The clone carrying this T cell receptor (beta chain) occurred many times. No antigen is known for it. Time point meaning: sample taken at primary tumor resection. No cell sorting; template was whole RNA from tumor, lung tissue or PBMC. Every TCR cDNA molecule bore a unique molecular identifier. TCRdb reprocessed the 5' RACE reads via MiXCR and lists one record per CDR3 protein. In the table there are some 7,000 distinct CDR3 sequences, roughly 3.5% of which are singletons. The sample originates from a study of spatial heterogeneity in lung cancer. Study-wide results and limits: Tumor mutation count correlated with how many alpha and beta TCRs expanded intratumorally.

V was pared by 7 bases and J by 0 bases, with 8 bases between. The CDR3 totals 13 residues. Germline V gene data show CDR1 as SGHAT and CDR2 as FQNNGV. The source material was lung tumor tissue, sampled at surgery. The chain is built from TRBV11-2 and TRBJ2-3; no clear D gene. The clonotype originates from a male donor with early-stage non-small cell lung cancer. The CDR3 DNA reads as TGTGCCAGCACCCTGACCAGCACAGATACGCAGTATTTT. It yields the protein CASTLTSTDTQYF.